The TCR beta chain described here comes from a study of blood T cells in healthy people across ages. This CDR3 has 16 amino acids. Trimming cost V 0 bases and J 5 bases; bases outside gene matches: 11. Per germline, CDR1 DFQATT and CDR2 SNEGSKA (reference sequence). In this sample, this clonotype turned up many times. For the second PCR, which ran for roughly 6 to 12 cycles, a sample-barcoded 5' primer and a J-beta primer mix were used. TCRdb reanalysed the 5' RACE reads using MiXCR and keeps one entry per CDR3 protein. In the table there are fewer than 800,000 distinct CDR3 sequences, about 34% of which are singletons.

The chain recombines TRBV20-1 with TRBJ2-5; 8 bases match TRBD2. The sequenced sample consisted of blood. This clonotype was obtained from an elderly woman in good health. This chain's CDR3 is CSARDILGLAGETQYF. For the CDR3, the DNA is TGCAGTGCTAGAGATATTCTCGGACTAGCTGGGGAGACCCAGTACTTC.